These 15 T cell receptor beta chains were all obtained from the same sample, sequenced in a study of T cell responses to AZD1222 COVID-19 vaccine. Assay used: immunoSEQ multiplex PCR; TCRdb lists only in-frame clones, some missing. The table lists some 130,000 clones, roughly 90% of them singletons, with around 3.5% in the top ten. This specimen consisted of peripheral blood, obtained 28 days after the second AZD1222 dose. The receptors were sampled from an adult who received the AZD1222 COVID-19 vaccine.

The chain links TRBV14 to TRBJ1-1; TRBD1 might be the D (5 bases). V shed 1 base and J shed 0 bases, with 6 bases lying between them. This CDR3 region has 14 residues. Germline V gene lookup returns CDR1 SGHDN and CDR2 FVKESK. In DNA form, the CDR3 reads TGTGCCAGCAGCCAAGGCAGGGTGAACACTGAAGCTTTCTTT. Residues: CASSQGRVNTEAFF.

The rearrangement uses TRBV29-1 and TRBJ1-4, with 9 bases fitting TRBD1. Looked up from germline, CDR1 is SQVTM and CDR2 is ANQGSEA. V shed 7 bases, J shed 8 bases, and the junction held 2 bases outside the gene matches. This CDR3 region has 11 residues. The CDR3 DNA sequence: TGCAGCGGCGGGACAGGGGAAAAACTGTTTTTT. It codes for CSGGTGEKLFF.

This clone occurred a few times. The chain links TRBV5-1 to TRBJ2-7; 8 bases map to TRBD2. Germline V gene lookup returns CDR1 SGHRS and CDR2 YFSETQ. The CDR3 contains 16 residues. V was clipped by 2 bases and J by 0 bases; unmatched bases: 7. In DNA form, the CDR3 reads TGCGCCAGCAGCTTTACAACTAGCGGTAACTCCTACGAGCAGTACTTC. Its translation: CASSFTTSGNSYEQYF.

As to this clone: The junction does not match germline at one end; this may be a read error. The chain has TRBV20-1 and TRBJ2-7; 8 nucleotides line up with TRBD1. This CDR3 contains 10 residues. Germline CDR1 DFQATT, CDR2 SNEGSKA (reference sequence). Here the CDR3 reads CSAKGQVWNF. The CDR3 DNA reads TGCAGTGCTAAGGGACAGGTTTGGAACTTC.

V and J are TRBV24-1 and TRBJ2-3, with 12 bases aligning to TRBD2. This CDR3 has 19 residues. V trimming: 4 bases; J trimming: 4 bases; junction bases outside the gene matches: 14. CDR1 is KGHDR and CDR2 is SFDVKD in the germline V gene. CDR3 bases: TGTGCCACCAGTGACTACAGACTAGCGGGAGCCCCACGACCAGATACGCAGTATTTT. The encoded protein is CATSDYRLAGAPRPDTQYF.

The V and J genes are TRBV7-2 and TRBJ2-5; D perhaps matches TRBD2 (6 bases). The CDR3 is 14 amino acids. CDR1 is SGHTA and CDR2 is FQGNSA in the germline V gene. Trimming cost V 5 bases and J 7 bases, with 17 bases left between them. CDR3 amino acids: CASSRRSGEGTQYF. The CDR3, as DNA: TGTGCCAGCAGCCGCAGGTCGGGAGAGGGGACCCAGTACTTC.

With regard to this clone: Other DNA sequences in this specimen translate into the identical CDR3. The chain carries TRBV7-9 and TRBJ2-3; TRBD2 matches 15 bases. The ends lost 5 bases at V and 3 bases at J; junction bases unmatched: 3. CDR3 length: 16 amino acids. Germline-derived CDR1 and CDR2 are SEHNR and FQNEAQ (reference sequence). The CDR3 DNA sequence: TGTGCCAGCAGCCCCGGACTAGCGGGAGGGACAGATACGCAGTATTTT. It encodes CASSPGLAGGTDTQYF.

The rearrangement links TRBV9 to TRBJ2-1; a possible D gene is TRBD2 (5 bases). Germline loops: CDR1 SGDLS, CDR2 YYNGEE. The CDR3 loop spans 14 amino acids. V lost 2 bases to trimming and J lost 0 bases, with 6 bases between them. The CDR3 is CASSVLASYNEQFF. CDR3 DNA sequence: TGTGCCAGCAGCGTCCTAGCCTCCTACAATGAGCAGTTCTTC.

The chain links TRBV11-2 to TRBJ2-1, with D maybe TRBD1 (5 bases). V was cut by 4 bases and J by 9 bases, with 22 bases left in between. CDR1 SGHAT and CDR2 FQNNGV come from the germline V gene. The CDR3 has 16 amino acids. The CDR3 coding sequence is TGTGCCAGCAGCTCCAAGTGGGCAGGGAAAGGCGGTGAGCAGTTCTTC. It is translated as CASSSKWAGKGGEQFF.

J is TRBJ2-6 and V is TRBV29-1, with 9 nucleotides matching TRBD2. The CDR3 is 20 residues long. Germline loops: CDR1 SQVTM, CDR2 ANQGSEA. V dropped 5 bases and J dropped 0; count of bases not matched to a gene: 17. The CDR3, as DNA: TGCAGCGTTAAGGGGCTGTCAAGCGGGAGGCAATACTCTGGGGCCAACGTCCTGACTTTC. Protein: CSVKGLSSGRQYSGANVLTF.

V is TRBV27 and J is TRBJ1-1; D gene ambiguous. The V end lost 1 base, the J end lost 1 base, and 4 bases lay between the germline ends. Germline values: CDR1 MNHEY, CDR2 SMNVEV (reference sequence). CDR3 length equals 13 residues. CDR3 region: CASSLFENTEAFF. The CDR3, as DNA: TGTGCCAGCAGTTTATTCGAGAACACTGAAGCTTTCTTT.

V and J are TRBV7-9 and TRBJ2-7; 8 bases are a match to TRBD1. This CDR3 spans 15 amino acids. Trimming took 1 base from V and 0 from J; bases not matched to a gene: 2. Looked up from germline, CDR1 is SEHNR and CDR2 is FQNEAQ (reference sequence). The CDR3 sequence is CASSLVGTGSYEQYF. CDR3 DNA sequence: TGTGCCAGCAGCTTAGTCGGGACAGGCTCCTACGAGCAGTACTTC.

The rearrangement joins TRBV3-1 (or the pseudogene TRBV3-2) to TRBJ2-5, with 10 positions matching TRBD2. The germline gives CDR1 LGHDT, CDR2 YNNKEL (reference sequence). This CDR3 contains 17 residues. The V gene end was trimmed by 1 base and the J gene end by 0 bases; junction bases not matched to a gene: 5. The CDR3 DNA sequence: TGTGCCAGCAGCCAAGTTACTAGCGGGGTGTACCAAGAGACCCAGTACTTC. It encodes CASSQVTSGVYQETQYF.

The rearrangement joins TRBV15 to TRBJ1-4; TRBD1 matches 8 bases. This CDR3 comprises 16 residues. V lost 1 base and J lost 3; bases outside the gene matches: 4. Germline CDR1 is LNHNV and CDR2 is YYDKDF (reference sequence). The CDR3: CATSRGPGGSNEKLFF. For the CDR3, the DNA is TGTGCCACCAGCAGAGGCCCAGGGGGCTCTAATGAAAAACTGTTTTTT.

The chain combines TRBV5-6 with TRBJ1-2; D gene ambiguous. Trimming cost V 2 bases and J 4 bases, with 15 bases left between them. Germline V gives CDR1 SGHDT, CDR2 YYEEEE. CDR3 length equals 15 residues. The CDR3, as DNA: TGTGCCAGCAGCTTTGGTCAGGAATACTTCTATGGCTACACCTTC. Residues: CASSFGQEYFYGYTF.